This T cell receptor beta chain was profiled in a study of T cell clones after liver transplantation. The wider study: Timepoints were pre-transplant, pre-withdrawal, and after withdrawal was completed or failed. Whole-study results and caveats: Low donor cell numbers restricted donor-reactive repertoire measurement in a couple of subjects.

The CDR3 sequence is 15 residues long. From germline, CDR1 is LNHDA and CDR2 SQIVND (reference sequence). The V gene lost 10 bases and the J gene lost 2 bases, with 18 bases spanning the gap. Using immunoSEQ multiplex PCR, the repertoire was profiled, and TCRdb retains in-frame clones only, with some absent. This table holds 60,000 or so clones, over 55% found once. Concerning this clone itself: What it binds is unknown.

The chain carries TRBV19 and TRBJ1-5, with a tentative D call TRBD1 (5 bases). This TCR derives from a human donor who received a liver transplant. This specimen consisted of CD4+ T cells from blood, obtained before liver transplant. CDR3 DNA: TGTGCCACCTCAGTAGGGGAACGGGGCAATCAGCCCCAGCATTTT. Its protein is CATSVGERGNQPQHF.